These 24 T cell receptor beta chains share one sample of origin, sequenced in a study of blood T cell repertoires in COVID-19. Clones were read by immunoSEQ multiplex PCR, and TCRdb kept only the in-frame ones, dropping some. The sample yields 250,000 to 300,000 clones, 91% seen once. Sequencing was performed on PBMCs or T cells enriched from blood (not recorded which). The receptor source for this set is a human donor in a cohort exposed to, infected with or recovered from COVID-19 (not recorded which). The donor label of this sample is uncertain.

This chain links TRBV30 with TRBJ1-1, with a possible D match to TRBD1 (5 bases). This CDR3 has 13 residues. V gave up 4 bases and J gave up 8 bases, with 17 bases separating them. Germline assignment: CDR1 GTSNPN and CDR2 SVGIG (reference sequence). CDR3 sequence: CAWNHGGGGEAFF. CDR3 bases: TGTGCCTGGAATCACGGCGGTGGGGGGGAAGCTTTCTTT.

V is TRBV7-9 and J is TRBJ2-1; 14 positions match TRBD2. V lost 6 bases to trimming and J lost 4 bases; unmatched junction nucleotides: 11. This CDR3 contains 18 residues. Germline assignment: CDR1 SEHNR and CDR2 FQNEAQ (reference sequence). The CDR3 region has the DNA TGTGCCAGCAGGGGACCAGGACTAGCGGGGGGCCCGTACAATGAGCAGTTCTTC. Protein: CASRGPGLAGGPYNEQFF.

This clone was detected once. The gene calls are TRBV24-1 and TRBJ1-1, with 7 bases fitting TRBD1. The CDR3 spans 19 residues. The germline V gene has CDR1 KGHDR and CDR2 SFDVKD. The V and J ends lost 2 bases and 0 bases, in that order; junction bases with no gene match: 14. Here the CDR3 reads CATSDSRMGRGTMNTEAFF. The CDR3 coding sequence is TGTGCCACCAGTGATTCCCGAATGGGCAGGGGGACCATGAACACTGAAGCTTTCTTT.

This clone has more than one count but fewer than ten. The chain has TRBV30 and TRBJ1-5, with D perhaps matching TRBD1 (6 bases). Trimming shortened V by 1 base and J by 6 bases, and 10 bases separated the two germline ends. Per germline, CDR1 GTSNPN and CDR2 SVGIG (reference sequence). The CDR3 is 13 residues long. In DNA form, the CDR3 reads TGTGCCTGGAGTGAAAGAGGGGGTCAGCCCCAGCATTTT. Amino acid sequence: CAWSERGGQPQHF.

The chain recombines TRBV9 with TRBJ2-1; perhaps TRBD1 as D (6 bases). V gave up 5 bases and J gave up 5 bases, with 14 bases separating them. CDR3 length: 14 amino acids. Germline values: CDR1 SGDLS, CDR2 YYNGEE. The CDR3 nucleotides read TGTGCCAGCAGTGGGGGCTACTGGAACAATGAGCAGTTCTTC. Its protein is CASSGGYWNNEQFF. The whole variable domain, remainder taken from reference TRBV9 and TRBJ2-1, is DSGVTQTPKHLITATGQRVTLRCSPRSGDLSVYWYQQSLDQGLQFLIQYYNGEERAKGNILERFSAQQFPDLHSELNLSSLELGDSALYFCASSGGYWNNEQFFGPGTRLTVL.

The gene calls are TRBV11-2 and TRBJ1-1; unclear D gene. With 1 base removed from V and 4 bases from J, the gap between germline ends came to 13 bases. Germline CDR1 is SGHAT and CDR2 is FQNNGV. The CDR3 is 15 amino acids. CDR3 region: CASSLGRGPGTEAFF. The CDR3 DNA follows: TGTGCCAGCAGCTTAGGTCGCGGCCCTGGCACTGAAGCTTTCTTT.

The chain's CDR3 is CASSRQVEEKLFF. In nucleotides, the CDR3 is TGTGCCAGCAGCCGACAGGTTGAGGAAAAACTGTTTTTT. The J gene is TRBJ1-4, the V gene TRBV13; D might be TRBD1 (6 bases). This CDR3 comprises 13 residues. Germline-derived CDR1 and CDR2 are PRHDT and FYEKMQ (reference sequence). V was pared by 5 bases and J by 8 bases, with 12 bases between.

The rearrangement links TRBV6-5 to TRBJ2-7; 7 bases fit TRBD1. The CDR3 has 13 residues. Germline assignment: CDR1 MNHEY and CDR2 SVGAGI. The V segment lost 2 bases and the J segment 7 bases; nucleotides outside the gene matches: 5. This CDR3 is CASSYDREREQYF. The CDR3 DNA reads TGTGCCAGCAGTTACGACAGGGAGAGGGAGCAGTACTTC.

J is TRBJ2-3 and V is TRBV20-1; D may be TRBD1 (6 bases). This CDR3 has 11 amino acids. CDR1 and CDR2 (germline): DFQATT, SNEGSKA (reference sequence). The germline V and J ends were trimmed by 6 bases and 10 bases, with 14 bases remaining between them. CDR3 region: CSASGTRAQYF. The CDR3 bases are TGCAGTGCATCCGGGACAAGAGCGCAGTATTTT.

The V call is TRBV29-1, the J call TRBJ1-2, with D unresolved. The CDR3 spans 11 residues. Trimming removed 4 bases at V and 9 bases at J, with 12 bases between. Germline V gene data show CDR1 as SQVTM and CDR2 as ANQGSEA. CDR3 protein: CSVATSNSYTF. In DNA form, the CDR3 reads TGCAGCGTTGCCACTTCTAATAGCTACACCTTC. The variable domain in full, completed from reference TRBV29-1 and TRBJ1-2, reads SAVISQKPSRDICQRGTSLTIQCQVDSQVTMMFWYRQQPGQSLTLIATANQGSEATYESGFVIDKFPISRPNLTFSTLTVSNMSPEDSSIYLCSVATSNSYTFGSGTRLTVV.

There are a few counts of this clone. The CDR3 loop is CASSMGQGNTGELFF. The CDR3, as DNA: TGTGCCAGTAGTATGGGACAGGGGAACACCGGGGAGCTGTTTTTT. The chain uses TRBV19 and TRBJ2-2, with 9 bases identical to TRBD1. The CDR3 is 15 residues long. Germline V gene sequence: CDR1 LNHDA, CDR2 SQIVND (reference sequence). V dropped 3 bases and J dropped 1; count of bases not matched to a gene: 0.

V is TRBV9 and J is TRBJ1-4; D is uncertain. The CDR3 is 15 amino acids. Germline V gene data show CDR1 as SGDLS and CDR2 as YYNGEE. V shed 0 bases and J shed 0 bases, with 6 bases lying between them. In nucleotides, the CDR3 is TGTGCCAGCAGCGTAGCCCCAGCAACTAATGAAAAACTGTTTTTT. Translation gives CASSVAPATNEKLFF.

This clone was detected only a few times. V and J are TRBV28 and TRBJ2-6, with 8 bases that match TRBD2. The CDR3 runs to 16 residues. In germline, CDR1 is MDHEN, CDR2 SYDVKM. Unmatched junction bases numbered 5, after V lost 7 bases and J lost 0 bases. CDR3 amino acids: CASTRGGPSGANVLTF. In DNA, the CDR3 is TGTGCCAGCACCCGGGGGGGGCCCTCTGGGGCCAACGTCCTGACTTTC.

The rearrangement joins TRBV5-5 to TRBJ1-2; 9 positions match TRBD1. This CDR3 contains 13 residues. In germline, CDR1 is SGHKS, CDR2 YYEKEE (reference sequence). V shed 7 bases, J shed 5 bases, and the junction held 6 bases outside the gene matches. CDR3 protein: CASGSGTGYGYTF. The CDR3 DNA follows: TGTGCCAGCGGCTCCGGGACAGGGTATGGCTACACCTTC.

The gene calls are TRBV28 and TRBJ2-2; 9 positions agree with TRBD2. The CDR3 is 15 residues long. CDR1 and CDR2 (germline): MDHEN, SYDVKM. V trimming: 5 bases; J trimming: 3 bases; junction bases outside the gene matches: 4. CDR3 nucleotides: TGTGCCAGCAGTGGCGGGGGGGCGTACACCGGGGAGCTGTTTTTT. Protein sequence: CASSGGGAYTGELFF. The entire variable domain, with the rest obtained from reference TRBV28 and TRBJ2-2, is as follows: DVKVTQSSRYLVKRTGEKVFLECVQDMDHENMFWYRQDPGLGLRLIYFSYDVKMKEKGDIPEGYSVSREKKERFSLILESASTNQTSMYLCASSGGGAYTGELFFGEGSRLTVL.

The CDR3 reads CASSQGTNQPQHF. DNA of the CDR3: TGTGCCAGTAGTCAGGGTACCAATCAGCCCCAGCATTTT. This chain connects TRBV19 to TRBJ1-5; TRBD1 might be the D (5 bases). The CDR3 runs to 13 residues. Germline loops: CDR1 LNHDA, CDR2 SQIVND (reference sequence). Trimming removed 5 bases at V and 3 bases at J, with 8 bases between.

The chain is built from TRBV19 and TRBJ1-5; the D gene is possibly TRBD1 (5 bases). Germline CDR1 is LNHDA and CDR2 is SQIVND (reference sequence). V was pared by 1 base and J by 6 bases, with 7 bases between. The CDR3 is 13 residues long. CDR3 coding DNA: TGTGCCAGTAGTATAGCCGGGGGTCAGCCCCAGCATTTT. Translation: CASSIAGGQPQHF. Filled out from reference TRBV19 and TRBJ1-5, the complete variable domain reads DGGITQSPKYLFRKEGQNVTLSCEQNLNHDAMYWYRQDPGQGLRLIYYSQIVNDFQKGDIAEGYSVSREKKESFPLTVTSAQKNPTAFYLCASSIAGGQPQHFGDGTRLSIL.

The chain couples TRBV5-8 to TRBJ2-5, with 9 bases fitting TRBD1. The germline V gene encodes CDR1 SGHTS and CDR2 YDEGEE. The CDR3 is 15 amino acids. V shed 4 bases and J 4 bases; nucleotides not matched to a gene: 8. The CDR3 loop reads CASSPGTGKGETQYF. In DNA, the CDR3 is TGTGCCAGCAGCCCGGGGACAGGGAAGGGAGAGACCCAGTACTTC.

V and J are TRBV9 and TRBJ2-2, with 8 bases matching TRBD1. The CDR3 contains 13 residues. V lost 3 bases to trimming and J lost 5 bases; unmatched junction nucleotides: 0. Germline CDR1 is SGDLS and CDR2 is YYNGEE. The CDR3 DNA reads as TGTGCCAGCAGCGACAGGGGGACCGGGGAGCTGTTTTTT. Translation gives CASSDRGTGELFF.

The CDR3 DNA is TGCGCCAGCAGCCAAGGAAGCGGGGCAGATACGCAGTATTTT. Translated, it gives CASSQGSGADTQYF. The genes are TRBV4-1 and TRBJ2-3, with 7 bases aligning to TRBD2. The J segment lost 4 bases and the V segment lost 1 base, leaving 2 bases of the junction unmatched. The CDR3 is 14 residues long. CDR1 and CDR2 (germline): MGHRA, YSYEKL.

CDR3 amino acids: CASSRSGQGVGKLFF. CDR3 DNA sequence: TGTGCCAGCAGTCGCTCGGGACAGGGTGTTGGAAAACTGTTTTTT. The chain uses TRBV4-2 and TRBJ1-4; 9 bases align to TRBD1. The CDR3 spans 15 residues. With V trimmed by 6 bases and J by 10 bases, 12 bases remained unmatched. CDR1 and CDR2 (germline): LGHNA, YNFKEQ.

The chain joins TRBV15 to TRBJ2-3; 8 nucleotides agree with TRBD1. V dropped 4 bases and J dropped 2; count of bases not matched to a gene: 8. The CDR3 extends over 16 amino acids. Germline V gives CDR1 LNHNV, CDR2 YYDKDF (reference sequence). The CDR3 sequence is CATSIETGAFTDTQYF. The CDR3 DNA is TGTGCCACCAGCATAGAGACAGGGGCGTTCACAGATACGCAGTATTTT.

The gene calls are TRBV5-4 and TRBJ1-4; D unresolved. The V end was cut by 2 bases, the J end by 0 bases, with 8 bases between. Germline CDR1 SGHNT, CDR2 YYREEE (reference sequence). The CDR3 runs 15 residues. The CDR3 DNA reads as TGTGCCAGCAGCTTCTCAGTTGCAACTAATGAAAAACTGTTTTTT. Encoded protein: CASSFSVATNEKLFF.

This sequence joins TRBV6-1 and TRBJ2-7, with 7 bases matching TRBD2. The CDR3 has 17 residues. Trimming took 0 bases from V and 0 from J; bases not matched to a gene: 8. Germline CDR1 MNHNS, CDR2 SASEGT. CDR3 DNA sequence: TGTGCCAGCAGTGAAGCGTATAGCGGGTACTTCTCCTACGAGCAGTACTTC. Translating gives CASSEAYSGYFSYEQYF.